The entry below describes one T cell receptor (beta chain). Its antigen is currently unknown. Researchers prepared the TRB cDNA libraries using 5' RACE with UMI labels. From its re-call of the 5' RACE reads, TCRdb lists each CDR3 protein once, without DNA. The sample table sets out around 140,000 distinct CDR3 sequences. The source of the sample is a study of CXCR3-negative and CXCR3-positive naive CD8 T cells. Study-level information: The study obtained approximately 130 million TRB reads, about 1.5 +/- 0.3 million per library. Study conclusions and caveats: Naive cells that were CXCR3-positive had more hydrophobic TRB CDR3s (compared with CXCR3-negative naive cells). Memory cells diverged, while naive CXCR3-positive and CXCR3-negative cells had similar TRBV-TRBJ usage.

CD45RO-CCR7+CD27+CD95- characterized naive CD8+ T cells. CDR1 and CDR2 from the germline V gene are DFQATT and SNEGSKA (reference sequence). The CDR3 runs to 13 residues. Input material: naive CXCR3- CD8+ T cells from blood. Subset given: CD45RO-CCR7+CD27+CD95- naive CD8+ T cells lacking CXCR3 (TNR3-). V usage is TRBV20-1 and J usage is TRBJ2-1; the D gene TCRdb calls, TRBD2, cannot be checked with no DNA. The sequence derives from a human donor in good health. Some clones in this sample may be carry-over from other donors' samples. CDR3 residues: CSASLAGWNEQFF.